This TCR beta chain was recovered during a study of radiotherapy plus CTLA-4 blockade in lung cancer. Study observations and caveats: Researchers report tumor-derived TCR clones expanding in blood after radiotherapy plus ipilimumab.

In the case of this clone: Its antigen is undetermined.

This CDR3 is 15 amino acids long. Germline CDR1 is MNHNY and CDR2 is SVGAGI (reference sequence). J was trimmed by 6 bases and V by 7 bases; bases with no gene match: 9. TCRdb keeps only in-frame clones here, not all; method: immunoSEQ multiplex PCR. The table records about 97,000 clones, approximately 74% of them present only once. The sequence was collected from a human donor with non-small cell lung cancer who had a partial response to radiotherapy plus ipilimumab. Some clones in this sample may be carry-over from other donors' samples. Source: peripheral blood, taken from a patient treated with radiotherapy plus ipilimumab. The chain joins TRBV6-6 to TRBJ1-6; 7 bases fit TRBD1. CDR3: CASTPLTGANSPLHF. In DNA, the CDR3 is TGTGCCAGCACCCCACTTACAGGGGCTAATTCACCCCTCCACTTT.